This TCR beta chain was documented in a study of OX40 agonist ivuxolimab in advanced cancers. Study context: The study treated patients with ivuxolimab, an agonistic anti-OX40 (CD134) antibody.

Repertoires were generated with immunoSEQ multiplex PCR, while TCRdb's copy carries only in-frame clones and drops some. This sample has 72,000 or so clones, with around nine tenths found just once. Germline V gene sequence: CDR1 LNHNV, CDR2 YYDKDF (reference sequence). The CDR3 runs 13 residues. The V end was cut by 1 base, the J end by 0 bases, with 2 bases between. Regarding this clone: What it binds is unknown. Within the sample, other DNA sequences also encode this same CDR3.

Study findings and constraints: Not determined was the antigen specificity of the expanded peripheral T cells.

The gene calls are TRBV15 and TRBJ2-3; D not resolved. This clonotype was sampled from an adult with an advanced solid tumor such as melanoma, head and neck, liver or kidney cancer. Sample: CD4+ or CD8+ T cells sorted from blood, taken in a trial of the OX40 agonist ivuxolimab. The CDR3 protein is CATSRASTDTQYF. The CDR3, as DNA: TGTGCCACCAGCAGAGCGAGCACAGATACGCAGTATTTT.